The present TCR beta chain was sequenced within a study of monozygotic twins with cystic fibrosis. Broader study findings: Monozygotic CF twin pairs shared significantly more nucleotide-identical clonotypes than unrelated CF individuals did. Co-twins had the most similar V usage for 13 of 16 pairs, J for 8. Low clonality (median roughly 0.009) suggested a mostly naive repertoire.

Comments on this clone: Antigen unknown.

The CDR3 runs to 15 residues. Germline V gives CDR1 SEHNR, CDR2 FQNEAQ (reference sequence). V lost 5 bases to trimming and J lost 4 bases; unmatched junction nucleotides: 6. TCRdb keeps only in-frame clones here, not all; method: immunoSEQ multiplex PCR. The data hold approximately 28,000 clones, with around four fifths observed a single time. The gene calls are TRBV7-9 and TRBJ2-7; 12 nucleotides align to TRBD2. The sequenced sample consisted of blood. The receptor was derived from a girl aged 2-10 years with cystic fibrosis. The DNA for the CDR3 is TGTGCCAGCAGCCCATCCGGGACTAGCGGGTACGAGCAGTACTTC. It codes for CASSPSGTSGYEQYF.